This T cell receptor beta chain was identified during a study of T cell repertoires in cytomegalovirus infection. Study-wide background: It was the public TCR beta signatures that indicated both CMV infection and matching HLA type. Study outcomes and limitations: It was HLA-C-restricted CMV-specific TCR beta clonotypes that dominated the response ex vivo.

This clonotype has at least ten counts. Its antigen remains unknown. This CDR3 is 13 amino acids long. Deletions cut 5 bases from V and 0 bases from J, with 7 bases between. Germline V CDR1 and CDR2: SGHTA, FQGNSA. TCRdb reprocessed the reads with MiXCR, giving one entry per CDR3 protein. The sample lists approximately 140,000 distinct CDR3 sequences, 7% to 10% occurring once. Sample: PBMCs. This clonotype was obtained from a human donor in good health (CMV status not recorded). Some clones in this sample may be carry-over from other donors' samples. The rearrangement joins TRBV7-2 to TRBJ1-1; no reliable D call. The CDR3 is CASSQGVNTEAFF. The CDR3 coding sequence is TGTGCCAGCAGCCAAGGAGTGAACACTGAAGCTTTCTTT.